Below, 17 T cell receptor beta chains from the same sample are listed, as sequenced in a study of alternative splicing in chronic myeloid leukemia remission. Libraries were built from poly-A-enriched mRNA from 0.95 to 1 ug total RNA. TCRdb re-called the bulk RNA-seq reads and gives one entry per CDR3 protein, without DNA. Of about 360 distinct CDR3 sequences listed, around 96% are singletons. The sequencing input was PBMCs. The origin of the receptors is a person aged 30 to 50 in good health.

The chain couples TRBV30 to TRBJ2-1; the D call of TRBD2 rests on TCRdb alone, since no DNA is present to check it. Germline CDR1 and CDR2: GTSNPN and SVGIG (reference sequence). The CDR3 totals 15 residues. The CDR3 loop reads CAWRGGGSSYNEQFF.

The chain employs TRBV5-1 and TRBJ2-1; the D call from TCRdb, TRBD2, cannot be confirmed without DNA. Germline V CDR1 and CDR2: SGHRS, YFSETQ. CDR3 size: 16 residues. This CDR3 is CASSLGRDGTYNEQFF. Based on the CDR3 plus reference TRBV5-1 and TRBJ2-1, the full variable domain is KAGVTQTPRYLIKTRGQQVTLSCSPISGHRSVSWYQQTPGQGLQFLFEYFSETQRNKGNFPGRFSGRQFSNSRSEMNVSTLELGDSALYLCASSLGRDGTYNEQFFGPGTRLTVL.

V usage is TRBV6-1 and J usage is TRBJ2-7. Germline V gene sequence: CDR1 MNHNS, CDR2 SASEGT. The CDR3 has 13 residues. CDR3 sequence reads: CASSDPRSYEQYF.

The V call is TRBV4-2, the J call TRBJ2-7; there is no DNA to check the TCRdb D call of TRBD2. The CDR3 consists of 15 residues. Germline values: CDR1 LGHNA, CDR2 YNFKEQ. This chain's CDR3 is CASSQVASAEGEQYF.

The chain uses TRBV12-3 or TRBV12-4 and TRBJ1-2; TCRdb proposes TRBD1, but this gene call is untestable without DNA. The CDR3 runs 14 residues. The CDR3 spells CASRVDRGDYGYTF.

The chain employs TRBV5-1 and TRBJ2-5; TCRdb selects TRBD2, and the lack of DNA leaves this call unchecked. Germline loops: CDR1 SGHRS, CDR2 YFSETQ. There are 13 residues in the CDR3. CDR3 amino acids: CASSLSGVETQYF.

This clonotype appeared a few times. V usage is TRBV20-1 and J usage is TRBJ2-3; TCRdb names TRBD2, which stays unverified in the absence of DNA. CDR1 and CDR2 from the germline V gene are DFQATT and SNEGSKA (reference sequence). CDR3 length: 16 amino acids. CDR3 amino acids: CSARGLTSGLTDTQYF.

This chain connects TRBV29-1 to TRBJ1-1; the TCRdb call, TRBD1, lacks DNA for checking. CDR3 size: 12 residues. CDR1 is SQVTM, CDR2 ANQGSEA, per germline. CDR3 residues: CSVTDRNTEAFF. Supplemented by reference TRBV29-1 and TRBJ1-1, the full variable domain reads SAVISQKPSRDICQRGTSLTIQCQVDSQVTMMFWYRQQPGQSLTLIATANQGSEATYESGFVIDKFPISRPNLTFSTLTVSNMSPEDSSIYLCSVTDRNTEAFFGQGTRLTVV.

This chain uses TRBV30 with TRBJ2-3; without DNA, the TCRdb call of TRBD2 cannot be checked. Per the germline V gene, CDR1 is GTSNPN and CDR2 is SVGIG (reference sequence). The CDR3 covers 15 residues. CDR3 region: CAWSMGGQWEDTQYF.

The rearrangement uses TRBV12-3 or TRBV12-4 and TRBJ1-2. The CDR3 sequence is 16 residues long. The CDR3 loop reads CASSLNVPGGIDGYTF.

J is TRBJ1-1 and V is TRBV9; TCRdb outputs TRBD1, but without DNA this stays unchecked. CDR1 is SGDLS, CDR2 YYNGEE, per germline. The CDR3 covers 16 residues. CDR3 loop: CASSHPTGEPDTEAFF.

The chain has TRBV3-1 and TRBJ1-2; TCRdb's D call, TRBD1, is unchecked because there is no DNA. The CDR3 runs 14 residues. Germline V gives CDR1 LGHDT, CDR2 YNNKEL (reference sequence). The CDR3 loop is CASSRETGGDGYTF.

This sequence joins TRBV29-1 and TRBJ2-2; TCRdb picks TRBD2, but there is no DNA to check that call. The CDR3 is made up of 14 amino acids. CDR1 is SQVTM and CDR2 is ANQGSEA in the germline V gene. The CDR3 spells CSAARTRVTGELFF.

The chain employs TRBV18 and TRBJ1-2. The CDR3 sequence is 13 residues long. CDR1 and CDR2 (germline): KGHSH, LQKENI. This CDR3 reads CASSPDRLEGYTF. Full variable domain (rest looked up from reference TRBV18 and TRBJ1-2): NAGVMQNPRHLVRRRGQEARLRCSPMKGHSHVYWYRQLPEEGLKFMVYLQKENIIDESGMPKERFSAEFPKEGPSILRIQQVVRGDSAAYFCASSPDRLEGYTFGSGTRLTVV.

This clonotype was found a few times. This chain joins TRBV11-2 and TRBJ1-1. The CDR3 has 13 residues. Germline CDR1 and CDR2: SGHAT and FQNNGV. The CDR3 reads CASSLDPNTEAFF.

Here the CDR3 reads CSARTGSYNEQFF. V gene TRBV29-1 combines with J gene TRBJ2-1. The germline CDR1 and CDR2 sequences are SQVTM and ANQGSEA. The CDR3 has 13 residues.

The V and J genes are TRBV4-1 and TRBJ2-1; TCRdb outputs TRBD2, but without DNA this stays unchecked. The CDR3 has 18 amino acids. CDR1 is MGHRA and CDR2 is YSYEKL in the germline V gene. CDR3: CASSQDPTGARGYNEQFF.